Described below is a single TCR beta chain sequence and its context. What it recognizes is unknown. The repertoire was sequenced with immunoSEQ multiplex PCR; TCRdb's copy has only in-frame clones and lacks some. The sample yields some 30,000 clones, approximately 91% seen once. The J segment lost 7 bases and the V segment lost 2 bases, leaving 11 bases of the junction unmatched. Germline V gene sequence: CDR1 SGHKS, CDR2 YYEKEE (reference sequence). The CDR3 spans 16 residues. This sample is drawn from a study of T cells in localized non-small cell lung cancer. Findings of the study overall: The study found T cell clonality highest in uninvolved adjacent lung, above tumor.

The chain carries TRBV5-5 and TRBJ2-2, with 7 bases fitting TRBD2. The clonotype was recovered from an older female donor with stage I lung adenocarcinoma. Here the sequenced sample was peripheral blood, taken before any cancer treatment. The CDR3 DNA sequence: TGTGCCAGCAGCTTTCGGGACCCGCGGGAGTACGGGGAGCTGTTTTTT. Protein product: CASSFRDPREYGELFF.